Below, 10 T cell receptor beta chains from the same sample are listed, as sequenced in a study of T cells in Graves' hyperthyroidism and ophthalmopathy. Amplified TCR beta CDR3 regions derived from RNA transcripts. Primed by the HTBI set, a first-round RT-PCR was run on the TCR CDR3. MiXCR, applied by TCRdb to the multiplex PCR reads, yields one record per CDR3 protein. This sample has roughly 350,000 distinct CDR3 sequences; more than 14% occur once, and the top ten carry around a fifth. The sequenced sample consisted of blood. These receptors were collected from a woman between 25 and 40 years old with Graves' ophthalmopathy.

This clonotype was seen a handful of times. The V and J genes are TRBV3-1 and TRBJ1-6, with D possibly being TRBD1 (6 bases). Trimming took off 10 bases at V and 5 bases at J, with 12 bases between the two ends. The CDR3 loop spans 13 amino acids. CDR1 and CDR2 (germline): LGHDT, YNNKEL (reference sequence). CDR3 sequence: CATNRADNSPLHF. The CDR3 DNA follows: TGTGCCACCAACAGGGCCGATAATTCACCCCTCCACTTT.

This clonotype was counted once. Just one base apart from a much larger clone, this may be a read error. The J gene is TRBJ1-4, the V gene TRBV5-1, with TRBD1 matching 7 bases. This CDR3 comprises 14 residues. Germline CDR1 SGHRS, CDR2 YFSETQ. CDR3 sequence: CASGQQGTNEKLVF. For the CDR3, the DNA is TGCGCCAGCGGGCAACAGGGGACTAATGAAAAACTGGTTTTT.

V and J are TRBV4-2 and TRBJ2-1; 7 bases match TRBD1. Germline CDR1 is LGHNA and CDR2 is YNFKEQ. Trimming took 6 bases from V and 4 from J; bases not matched to a gene: 3. This CDR3 is 13 amino acids long. The CDR3 DNA reads as TGTGCCAGCAGAGAGGACAGGTACAATGAGCAGTTCTTC. Protein product: CASREDRYNEQFF.

Many counts were recorded for this clonotype. The rearrangement uses TRBV6-6 and TRBJ1-2; 8 nucleotides match TRBD1. Germline lookup yields CDR1 MNHNY and CDR2 SVGAGI (reference sequence). The J segment lost 8 bases and the V segment lost 1 base, leaving 6 bases of the junction unmatched. The CDR3 consists of 14 residues. The CDR3 is CASSYLQGAQGYTF. In nucleotides, the CDR3 is TGTGCCAGCAGTTACTTGCAGGGGGCGCAGGGCTACACCTTC.

In this sample, this clonotype turned up many times. The V call is TRBV28, the J call TRBJ2-2, with D possibly being TRBD1 or TRBD2 (5 bases each). The CDR3 loop spans 14 amino acids. Trimming stripped 8 bases from V and 9 bases from J, with 19 bases between. The germline CDR1 and CDR2 sequences are MDHEN and SYDVKM. The CDR3, as DNA: TGTGCCAGCGGGACCCGGCCCTCCGCCCGGGAGCTGTTTTTT. This sequence encodes CASGTRPSARELFF.

The V and J genes are TRBV5-1 and TRBJ1-4, with 9 bases lining up with TRBD1. Germline CDR1 is SGHRS and CDR2 is YFSETQ. There are 17 residues in the CDR3. Trimming at V came to 3 bases and at J to 7 bases, leaving 13 bases not matched to a gene. The chain's CDR3 is CASSSTGGANRGEKLFF. The CDR3 coding sequence is TGCGCCAGCAGCTCAACAGGGGGCGCGAATAGGGGTGAAAAACTGTTTTTT. The variable domain in full, completed from reference TRBV5-1 and TRBJ1-4, reads KAGVTQTPRYLIKTRGQQVTLSCSPISGHRSVSWYQQTPGQGLQFLFEYFSETQRNKGNFPGRFSGRQFSNSRSEMNVSTLELGDSALYLCASSSTGGANRGEKLFFGSGTQLSVL.

This clonotype was seen many times. The V and J genes are TRBV30 and TRBJ2-7, with D possibly matching TRBD1 (5 bases). The CDR3 is 13 residues long. Between the trimmed V and J ends, which lost 1 base and 3 bases, there was a span of 10 bases. Per the germline V gene, CDR1 is GTSNPN and CDR2 is SVGIG (reference sequence). CDR3 coding DNA: TGTGCCTGGAGTGGACAGCAGGTCTACGAGCAGTACTTC. Encoded protein: CAWSGQQVYEQYF. The full variable domain, its missing parts supplied by reference TRBV30 and TRBJ2-7, is SQTIHQWPATLVQPVGSPLSLECTVEGTSNPNLYWYRQAAGRGLQLLFYSVGIGQISSEVPQNLSASRPQDRQFILSSKKLLLSDSGFYLCAWSGQQVYEQYFGPGTRLTVT.

This clonotype came up many times. The chain employs TRBV28 and TRBJ2-1; 9 bases fit TRBD2. The ends lost 5 bases at V and 4 bases at J; junction bases unmatched: 9. Germline CDR1 MDHEN, CDR2 SYDVKM. The CDR3 covers 16 residues. The CDR3 DNA follows: TGTGCCAGCAGTCCCAACTTAGCGGGGGCGTACAATGAGCAGTTCTTC. Translated, it gives CASSPNLAGAYNEQFF.

This clonotype was observed at least ten times. The chain couples TRBV7-6 to TRBJ2-7, with TRBD2 as a possible D gene (5 bases). Germline CDR1 is SGHVS and CDR2 is FNYEAQ. The V and J ends lost 2 bases and 3 bases respectively, with 11 bases between them. The CDR3 runs 14 residues. CDR3 region: CASSLMVSDYEQYF. Here the CDR3 DNA reads TGTGCCAGCAGCTTAATGGTTAGCGACTACGAGCAGTACTTC.

This clonotype came up many times. The chain employs TRBV2 and TRBJ2-7; 8 bases are a match to TRBD2. J lost 2 bases, V lost 1 base, and 4 bases had no gene match. CDR3 size: 15 residues. In germline, CDR1 is SNHLY, CDR2 FYNNEI. This CDR3 reads CASSEEGLGPYEQYF. The CDR3 DNA sequence: TGTGCCAGCAGTGAAGAGGGACTAGGGCCCTACGAGCAGTACTTC.